Sequencing of this T cell receptor beta chain was carried out in a study of naive and memory T cell subsets. V lost 0 bases and J 2 bases, leaving 11 bases between the germline ends. Germline V CDR1 and CDR2: SGHRS, YFSETQ. The CDR3 has 15 residues. Treatment defined: skin biopsy from PPD injection site in Mantoux-positive individual. Input was about 1 to 1000 ng of DNase-treated total RNA without cell sorting. Alpha and beta constant region primers primed reverse transcription for blood and skin samples. TCRdb reprocessed the UMI-ligation and nested PCR reads via MiXCR and lists one record per CDR3 protein. The table has 15,000 to 20,000 distinct CDR3 sequences, nearly 9.5% seen once; the top ten hold about 6.8%.

The sample consisted of skin, taken from a tuberculin skin test site. This chain joins TRBV5-1 and TRBJ2-5, with D perhaps TRBD1 or TRBD2 (5 bases each). This TCR was sampled from an adult in good health. The CDR3: CASSLETGRQETQYF. The CDR3 DNA sequence: TGCGCCAGCAGCTTGGAGACGGGACGGCAAGAGACCCAGTACTTC. The complete variable domain, with remaining parts taken from reference TRBV5-1 and TRBJ2-5, reads KAGVTQTPRYLIKTRGQQVTLSCSPISGHRSVSWYQQTPGQGLQFLFEYFSETQRNKGNFPGRFSGRQFSNSRSEMNVSTLELGDSALYLCASSLETGRQETQYFGPGTRLLVL.